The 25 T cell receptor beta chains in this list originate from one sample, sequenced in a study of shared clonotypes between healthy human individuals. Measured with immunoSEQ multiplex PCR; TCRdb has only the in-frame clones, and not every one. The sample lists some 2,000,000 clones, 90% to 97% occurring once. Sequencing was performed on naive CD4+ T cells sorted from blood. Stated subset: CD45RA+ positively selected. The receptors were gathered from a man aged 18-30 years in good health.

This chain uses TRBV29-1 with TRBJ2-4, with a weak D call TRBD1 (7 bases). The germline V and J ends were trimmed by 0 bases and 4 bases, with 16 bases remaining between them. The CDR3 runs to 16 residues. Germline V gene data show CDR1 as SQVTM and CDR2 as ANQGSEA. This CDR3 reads CSVEDWRGPGKNIQYF. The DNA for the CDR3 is TGCAGCGTTGAAGATTGGAGGGGGCCAGGAAAAAACATTCAGTACTTC.

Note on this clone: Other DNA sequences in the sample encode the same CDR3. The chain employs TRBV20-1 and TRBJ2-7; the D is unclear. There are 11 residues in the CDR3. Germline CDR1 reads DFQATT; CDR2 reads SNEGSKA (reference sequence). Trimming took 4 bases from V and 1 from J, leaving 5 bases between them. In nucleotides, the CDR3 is TGCAGTGCTACCCCTTCCTACGAGCAGTACTTC. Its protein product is CSATPSYEQYF.

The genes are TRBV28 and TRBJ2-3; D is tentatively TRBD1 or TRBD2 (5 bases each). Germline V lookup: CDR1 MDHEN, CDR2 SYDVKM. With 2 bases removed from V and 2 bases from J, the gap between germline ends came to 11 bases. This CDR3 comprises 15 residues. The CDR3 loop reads CASSLGGPTTDTQYF. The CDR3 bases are TGTGCCAGCAGTTTAGGGGGACCGACCACAGATACGCAGTATTTT.

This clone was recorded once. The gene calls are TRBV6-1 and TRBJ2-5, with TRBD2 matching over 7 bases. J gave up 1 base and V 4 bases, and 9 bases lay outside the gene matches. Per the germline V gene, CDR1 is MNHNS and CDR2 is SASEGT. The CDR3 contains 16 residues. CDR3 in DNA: TGTGCCAGCAGTGCCCTCGCGGGGGTAGGCCAAGAGACCCAGTACTTC. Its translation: CASSALAGVGQETQYF.

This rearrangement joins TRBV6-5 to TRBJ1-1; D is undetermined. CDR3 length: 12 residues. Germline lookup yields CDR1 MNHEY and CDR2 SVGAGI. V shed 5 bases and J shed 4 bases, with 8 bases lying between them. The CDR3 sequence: CASSALRTEAFF. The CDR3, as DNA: TGTGCCAGCAGTGCCCTGCGCACTGAAGCTTTCTTT.

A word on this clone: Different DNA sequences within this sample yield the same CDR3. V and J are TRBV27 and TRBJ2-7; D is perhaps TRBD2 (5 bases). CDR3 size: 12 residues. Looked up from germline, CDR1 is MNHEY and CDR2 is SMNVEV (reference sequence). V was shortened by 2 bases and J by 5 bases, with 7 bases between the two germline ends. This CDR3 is CASSLEGDEQYF. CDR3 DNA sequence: TGTGCCAGCAGTTTAGAGGGCGACGAGCAGTACTTC.

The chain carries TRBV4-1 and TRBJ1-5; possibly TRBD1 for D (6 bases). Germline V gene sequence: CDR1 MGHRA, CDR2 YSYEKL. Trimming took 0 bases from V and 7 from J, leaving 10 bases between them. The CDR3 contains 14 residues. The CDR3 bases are TGCGCCAGCAGCCAAGATGGGGGCGGACAGCCCCAGCATTTT. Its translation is CASSQDGGGQPQHF.

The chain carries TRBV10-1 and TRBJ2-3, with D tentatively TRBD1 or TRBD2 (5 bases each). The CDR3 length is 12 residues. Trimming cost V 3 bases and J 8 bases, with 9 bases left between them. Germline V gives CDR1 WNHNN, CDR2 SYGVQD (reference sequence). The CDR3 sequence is CASSDDGGTQYF. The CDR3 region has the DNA TGCGCCAGCAGTGATGATGGGGGTACGCAGTATTTT.

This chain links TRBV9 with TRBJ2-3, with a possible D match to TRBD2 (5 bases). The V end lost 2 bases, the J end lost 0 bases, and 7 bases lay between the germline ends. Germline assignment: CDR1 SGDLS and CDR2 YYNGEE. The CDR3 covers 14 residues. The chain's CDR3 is CASSVDWSTDTQYF. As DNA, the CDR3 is TGTGCCAGCAGCGTGGACTGGAGCACAGATACGCAGTATTTT.

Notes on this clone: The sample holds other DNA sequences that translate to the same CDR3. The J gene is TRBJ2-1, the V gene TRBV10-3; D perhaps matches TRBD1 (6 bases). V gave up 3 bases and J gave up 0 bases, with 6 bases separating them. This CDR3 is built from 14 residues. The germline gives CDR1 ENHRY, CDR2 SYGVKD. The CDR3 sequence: CAISEQGSYNEQFF. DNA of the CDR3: TGTGCCATCAGTGAACAGGGCTCCTACAATGAGCAGTTCTTC.

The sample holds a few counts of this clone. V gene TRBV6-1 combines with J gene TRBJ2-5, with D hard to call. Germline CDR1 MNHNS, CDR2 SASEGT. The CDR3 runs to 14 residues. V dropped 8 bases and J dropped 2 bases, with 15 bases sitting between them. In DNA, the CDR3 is TGTGCCAGCTCCCTACGGACCCAACAAGAGACCCAGTACTTC. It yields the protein CASSLRTQQETQYF.

The CDR3 sequence is CASRLGWGRGMGNEQFF. CDR3 sequence (DNA): TGTGCAAGTCGCTTAGGATGGGGCAGGGGAATGGGAAATGAGCAGTTCTTC. V usage is TRBV12-2 and J usage is TRBJ2-1; TRBD1, the table's D call, lacks a check against the DNA. TRBV12-2 is a documented pseudogene. The CDR3 is made up of 17 amino acids.

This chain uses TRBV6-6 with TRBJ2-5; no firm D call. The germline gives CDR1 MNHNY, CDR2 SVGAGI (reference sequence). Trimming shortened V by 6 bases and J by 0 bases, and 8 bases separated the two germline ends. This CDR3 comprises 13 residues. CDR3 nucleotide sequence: TGTGCCAGCAGACTCAGAGACCAAGAGACCCAGTACTTC. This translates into CASRLRDQETQYF.

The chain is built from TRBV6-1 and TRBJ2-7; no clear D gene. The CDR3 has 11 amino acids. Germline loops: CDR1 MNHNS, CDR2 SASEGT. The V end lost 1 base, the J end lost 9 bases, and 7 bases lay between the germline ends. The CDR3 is CASSEGVAQYF. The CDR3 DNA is TGTGCCAGCAGTGAAGGGGTCGCGCAGTACTTC.

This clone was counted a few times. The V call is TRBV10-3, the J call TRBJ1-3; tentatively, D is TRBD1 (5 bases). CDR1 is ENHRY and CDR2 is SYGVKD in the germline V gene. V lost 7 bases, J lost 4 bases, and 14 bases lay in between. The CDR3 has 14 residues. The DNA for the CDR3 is TGTGCCATCATGTCTGGGGCGCGGGGAAACACCATATATTTT. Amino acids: CAIMSGARGNTIYF.

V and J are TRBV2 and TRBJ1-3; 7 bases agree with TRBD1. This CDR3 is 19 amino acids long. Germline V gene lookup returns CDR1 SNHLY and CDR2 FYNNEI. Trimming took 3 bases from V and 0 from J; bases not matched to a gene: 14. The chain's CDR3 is CASSDPKQGSLFSGNTIYF. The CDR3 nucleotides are TGTGCCAGCAGTGACCCTAAACAGGGGTCGCTTTTCTCTGGAAACACCATATATTTT.

CDR3 region: CAIGTSGGYDEQYF. For the CDR3, the DNA is TGTGCCATCGGCACTAGCGGGGGGTACGACGAGCAGTACTTC. This rearrangement joins TRBV10-3 to TRBJ2-7, with 12 bases aligning to TRBD2. The ends lost 8 bases at V and 5 bases at J; junction bases unmatched: 7. Germline CDR1 ENHRY, CDR2 SYGVKD. CDR3 size: 14 residues.

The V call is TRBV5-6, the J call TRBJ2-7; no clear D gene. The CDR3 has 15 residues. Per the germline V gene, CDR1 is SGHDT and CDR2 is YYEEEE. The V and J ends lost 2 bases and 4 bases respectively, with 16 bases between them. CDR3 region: CASSFRRVGHYEQYF. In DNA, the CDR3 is TGTGCCAGCAGCTTCAGAAGGGTGGGCCATTACGAGCAGTACTTC.

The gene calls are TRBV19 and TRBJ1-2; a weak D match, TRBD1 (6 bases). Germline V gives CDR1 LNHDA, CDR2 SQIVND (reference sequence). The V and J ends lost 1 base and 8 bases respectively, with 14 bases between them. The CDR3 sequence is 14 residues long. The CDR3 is CASSIAQGIQGYTF. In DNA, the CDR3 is TGTGCCAGTAGTATAGCACAGGGAATTCAGGGCTACACCTTC.

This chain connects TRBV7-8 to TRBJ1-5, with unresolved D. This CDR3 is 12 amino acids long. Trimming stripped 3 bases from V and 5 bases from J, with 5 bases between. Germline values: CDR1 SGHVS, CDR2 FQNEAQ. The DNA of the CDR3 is TGTGCCAGCAGCTTCCCCTATCAGCCCCAGCATTTT. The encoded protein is CASSFPYQPQHF.

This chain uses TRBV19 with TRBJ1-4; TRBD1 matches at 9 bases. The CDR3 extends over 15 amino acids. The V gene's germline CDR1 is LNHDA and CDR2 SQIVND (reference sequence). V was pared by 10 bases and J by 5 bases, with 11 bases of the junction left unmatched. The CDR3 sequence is CATTTGGSLNEKLFF. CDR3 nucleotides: TGTGCCACCACGACAGGGGGAAGTCTCAATGAAAAACTGTTTTTT.

CDR3 region: CASSYRPISYEQYF. The CDR3 nucleotides are TGTGCCAGCAGTTACAGACCAATCTCCTACGAGCAGTACTTC. V gene TRBV6-5 combines with J gene TRBJ2-7; D uncertain. Trimming stripped 2 bases from V and 0 bases from J, with 8 bases between. The CDR3 sequence is 14 residues long. Germline V gene lookup returns CDR1 MNHEY and CDR2 SVGAGI.

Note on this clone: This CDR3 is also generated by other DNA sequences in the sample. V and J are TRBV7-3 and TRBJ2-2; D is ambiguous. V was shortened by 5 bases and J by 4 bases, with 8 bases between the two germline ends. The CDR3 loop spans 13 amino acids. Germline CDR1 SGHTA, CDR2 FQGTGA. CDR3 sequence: CASSLDPTGELFF. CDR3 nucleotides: TGTGCCAGCAGCCTAGATCCCACCGGGGAGCTGTTTTTT. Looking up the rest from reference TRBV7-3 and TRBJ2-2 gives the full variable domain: GAGVSQTPSNKVTEKGKYVELRCDPISGHTALYWYRQSLGQGPEFLIYFQGTGAADDSGLPNDRFFAVRPEGSVSTLKIQRTERGDSAVYLCASSLDPTGELFFGEGSRLTVL.

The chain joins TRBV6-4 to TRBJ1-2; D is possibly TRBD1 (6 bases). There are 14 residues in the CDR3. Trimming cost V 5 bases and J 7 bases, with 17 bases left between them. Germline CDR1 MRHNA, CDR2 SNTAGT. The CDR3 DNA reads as TGTGCCAGCAGTCCAGACACGGGACAACTTGGCTACACCTTC. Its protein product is CASSPDTGQLGYTF.

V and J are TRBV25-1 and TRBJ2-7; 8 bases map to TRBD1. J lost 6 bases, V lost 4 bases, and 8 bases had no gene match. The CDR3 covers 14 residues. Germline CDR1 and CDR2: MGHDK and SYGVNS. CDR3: CASSGMGQAPEQYF. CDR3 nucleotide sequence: TGTGCCAGCAGTGGCATGGGACAGGCACCCGAGCAGTACTTC.